The 5 T cell receptor beta chains listed next were all sequenced from one sample in a study of blood T cell repertoires in COVID-19 (dated by TCRdb to 2020 to 2021). The library relied on the immunoSEQ multiplex PCR assay. In its TCRdb copy, this immuneACCESS table keeps in-frame sequences only and misses some clones. Where compared with another copy, unresolved V genes explain less than half of these, and the others have no known cause. Within this sample are more than 60,000 clones, with around 90% of them counted one time only. In total, the top ten clones hold approximately 5.3% of the sample. Sample: peripheral blood. The receptors here all came from a man aged 50-59 years with acute or convalescent COVID-19.

V gene TRBV6-5 combines with J gene TRBJ2-2; D is possibly TRBD2 (6 bases). CDR3 length: 13 amino acids. Germline V gene sequence: CDR1 MNHEY, CDR2 SVGAGI. Trimming removed 7 bases at V and 8 bases at J, with 14 bases between. This CDR3 reads CASTSFGSGELFF. The CDR3 DNA is TGTGCCAGCACCTCCTTCGGGAGTGGGGAGCTGTTTTTT.

The chain carries TRBV2 and TRBJ1-6; 11 nucleotides line up with TRBD1. V shed 3 bases, J shed 3 bases, and the junction held 10 bases outside the gene matches. Germline CDR1 and CDR2: SNHLY and FYNNEI. The CDR3 covers 19 residues. The CDR3 reads CASSDPGTGGDIYNSPLHF. The CDR3 nucleotides read TGTGCCAGCAGTGACCCGGGGACAGGGGGAGATATCTATAATTCACCCCTCCACTTT.

This clone occurred once. V usage is TRBV14 and J usage is TRBJ2-3; possible D gene TRBD2, 6 bases. Trimming shortened V by 1 base and J by 0 bases, and 11 bases separated the two germline ends. The germline CDR1 and CDR2 sequences are SGHDN and FVKESK. CDR3 length: 16 amino acids. Written as DNA, the CDR3 is TGTGCCAGCAGCCAAGTTGCGGGACGAAGCACAGATACGCAGTATTTT. Protein product: CASSQVAGRSTDTQYF.

The chain has TRBV19 and TRBJ2-3, with TRBD1 matching over 11 bases. V lost 6 bases to trimming and J lost 6 bases; unmatched junction nucleotides: 20. CDR1 and CDR2 from the germline V gene are LNHDA and SQIVND (reference sequence). The CDR3 is made up of 19 amino acids. The CDR3 DNA reads as TGTGCCAGTAGGAGTTTGCCCGGGACAGGGGGACCCCAGTCCGATACGCAGTATTTT. Encoded protein: CASRSLPGTGGPQSDTQYF.

The chain employs TRBV12-3 or TRBV12-4 and TRBJ1-1, with D perhaps matching TRBD1 (5 bases). This CDR3 comprises 13 residues. V lost 1 base and J lost 5, with 8 bases in between. CDR3 nucleotide sequence: TGTGCCAGCAGTTTAGGCCGGGGGACTGAAGCTTTCTTT. Protein sequence: CASSLGRGTEAFF.